The next 26 T cell receptor beta chains were all read from a single sample in a study of T cell repertoires in cytomegalovirus infection. Their target antigens are unknown. TCRdb analysed the reads with MiXCR anew, one entry per CDR3 protein. Here the sample spans 680,000 or so distinct CDR3 sequences, 30% to 40% being singletons. Sample: cultured PBMCs, taken from culture after CMV antigen stimulation. Source of these receptors: a human donor in good health (CMV status not recorded). Some clones in this sample may be carry-over from other donors' samples.

This clonotype turned up a few times. J is TRBJ2-2 and V is TRBV7-9; D is uncertain. The V and J ends lost 0 bases and 3 bases respectively, with 11 bases between them. The CDR3 length is 16 residues. The germline V gene encodes CDR1 SEHNR and CDR2 FQNEAQ (reference sequence). The DNA of the CDR3 is TGTGCCAGCAGCTTAGCTTTGTGGGGTGACACCGGGGAGCTGTTTTTT. The encoded protein is CASSLALWGDTGELFF.

The gene calls are TRBV4-1 and TRBJ1-4, with D possibly matching TRBD1 (6 bases). The germline V gene encodes CDR1 MGHRA and CDR2 YSYEKL. V gave up 2 bases and J gave up 6 bases, with 13 bases separating them. The CDR3 is 15 amino acids. The DNA for the CDR3 is TGCGCCAGCAGCCAAATGACAGGCTTGTATGAAAAACTGTTTTTT. This gives the protein CASSQMTGLYEKLFF.

The chain has TRBV6-6 and TRBJ1-3, with D unresolved. The CDR3 consists of 13 residues. From germline, CDR1 is MNHNY and CDR2 SVGAGI (reference sequence). With 7 bases removed from V and 2 bases from J, the gap between germline ends came to 9 bases. CDR3: CASMVGAGNTIYF. CDR3 nucleotides: TGTGCCAGCATGGTCGGGGCTGGAAACACCATATATTTT.

This clonotype was seen a handful of times. This sequence joins TRBV7-2 and TRBJ2-1; perhaps D is TRBD1 or TRBD2 (5 bases each). CDR3 length: 13 residues. The germline V gene has CDR1 SGHTA and CDR2 FQGNSA. V shed 6 bases and J shed 10 bases, with 16 bases lying between them. CDR3 DNA sequence: TGTGCCAGCAGGTCTTTATCCGGGGCAGAGCAGTTCTTC. Translation gives CASRSLSGAEQFF.

The V call is TRBV19, the J call TRBJ2-7; 11 bases line up with TRBD2. CDR3 length: 16 amino acids. V shed 5 bases, J shed 3 bases, and the junction held 9 bases outside the gene matches. Germline V gene lookup returns CDR1 LNHDA and CDR2 SQIVND (reference sequence). CDR3 region: CASSARLAGIFYEQYF. Here the CDR3 DNA reads TGTGCCAGTAGTGCGCGACTAGCGGGGATCTTCTACGAGCAGTACTTC.

The chain couples TRBV7-6 to TRBJ2-7; 9 nucleotides line up with TRBD2. Germline V CDR1 and CDR2: SGHVS, FNYEAQ. The ends lost 2 bases at V and 7 bases at J; junction bases unmatched: 3. The CDR3 contains 13 residues. CDR3 sequence reads: CASSLQRGDEQYF. The DNA for the CDR3 is TGTGCCAGCAGCTTACAGCGGGGGGATGAGCAGTACTTC.

As DNA, the CDR3 is TGTGCCAGCACTGACAGGGGCTACTCCTACGAGCAGTACTTC. Its protein product is CASTDRGYSYEQYF. The V call is TRBV6-1, the J call TRBJ2-7; 8 bases align to TRBD1. The CDR3 totals 14 residues. From germline, CDR1 is MNHNS and CDR2 SASEGT. The trim removed 7 bases at V and 0 bases at J, leaving 5 bases unmatched.

This clonotype turned up a few times. The chain joins TRBV25-1 to TRBJ2-7; TRBD2 agrees at 8 bases. CDR3 length: 15 residues. V lost 3 bases and J lost 0; bases outside the gene matches: 4. CDR1 MGHDK and CDR2 SYGVNS come from the germline V gene. The DNA of the CDR3 is TGTGCCAGCAGTGAGGGCGGGGGGCTCTCCTACGAGCAGTACTTC. Its protein product is CASSEGGGLSYEQYF.

The rearrangement joins TRBV5-5 to TRBJ1-3, with D unresolved. V lost 4 bases, J lost 7 bases, and 12 bases lay in between. The CDR3 spans 13 residues. Per germline, CDR1 SGHKS and CDR2 YYEKEE (reference sequence). CDR3: CASSPGGSNTIYF. CDR3 in DNA: TGTGCCAGCAGCCCCGGTGGAAGTAACACCATATATTTT.

In this sample, this clonotype turned up a few times. The V and J genes are TRBV6-2 or TRBV6-3 and TRBJ2-7; TRBD2 aligns across 11 bases. The CDR3 loop spans 15 amino acids. The germline gives CDR1 MNHEY, CDR2 SVGEGT. The J segment lost 5 bases and the V segment lost 7 bases, leaving 10 bases of the junction unmatched. CDR3 nucleotides: TGTGCCAGCACTGGGACTAGCGGAGCCGCGGACGAGCAGTACTTC. Residues: CASTGTSGAADEQYF.

This clonotype was counted ten times or more. V gene TRBV7-9 combines with J gene TRBJ2-1, with TRBD2 matching 7 bases. V dropped 5 bases and J dropped 3; count of bases not matched to a gene: 4. Looked up from germline, CDR1 is SEHNR and CDR2 is FQNEAQ (reference sequence). The CDR3 runs to 14 residues. The CDR3 coding sequence is TGTGCCAGCAGCCCAGCGGGAAGCTACAATGAGCAGTTCTTC. Encoded protein: CASSPAGSYNEQFF.

This CDR3 is CASSLPPGQGAETEAFF. CDR3 bases: TGTGCCAGCAGTCTCCCCCCGGGACAGGGGGCTGAGACTGAAGCTTTCTTT. The chain employs TRBV28 and TRBJ1-1, with TRBD1 matching 12 bases. Losses at the gene ends were 5 bases for V and 5 bases for J; bases not matched to a gene: 12. CDR1 and CDR2 (germline): MDHEN, SYDVKM. CDR3 length: 17 amino acids.

The chain links TRBV7-9 to TRBJ2-7; 10 bases align to TRBD1. Germline-derived CDR1 and CDR2 are SEHNR and FQNEAQ (reference sequence). The CDR3 length is 15 residues. V gave up 6 bases and J gave up 2 bases; unmatched junction bases: 7. The CDR3 reads CASRPGTGDTYEQYF. CDR3 coding DNA: TGTGCCAGCAGGCCCGGGACAGGGGATACCTACGAGCAGTACTTC.

J is TRBJ1-5 and V is TRBV7-2; unclear D gene. In germline, CDR1 is SGHTA, CDR2 FQGNSA. The CDR3 runs 15 residues. V lost 3 bases to trimming and J lost 2 bases, with 11 bases between them. CDR3 amino acids: CASSLDYMGNQPQHF. The CDR3 coding sequence is TGTGCCAGCAGCTTGGATTACATGGGCAATCAGCCCCAGCATTTT. Filled out from reference TRBV7-2 and TRBJ1-5, the complete variable domain reads GAGVSQSPSNKVTEKGKDVELRCDPISGHTALYWYRQSLGQGLEFLIYFQGNSAPDKSGLPSDRFSAERTGGSVSTLTIQRTQQEDSAVYLCASSLDYMGNQPQHFGDGTRLSIL.

CDR3: CASSLEAGGPGDTQYF. In DNA, the CDR3 is TGTGCCAGCAGCTTAGAAGCGGGAGGGCCGGGAGATACGCAGTATTTT. This chain joins TRBV7-9 and TRBJ2-3; 10 bases fit TRBD2. Germline loops: CDR1 SEHNR, CDR2 FQNEAQ (reference sequence). The CDR3 is 16 residues long. Trimming removed 1 base from V and 5 bases from J; junction bases left unmatched: 6. The whole variable domain, filled in from reference TRBV7-9 and TRBJ2-3, reads DTGVSQNPRHKITKRGQNVTFRCDPISEHNRLYWYRQTLGQGPEFLTYFQNEAQLEKSRLLSDRFSAERPKGSFSTLEIQRTEQGDSAMYLCASSLEAGGPGDTQYFGPGTRLTVL.

The V gene is TRBV11-1, the J gene TRBJ2-5; no firm D call. Trimming took off 5 bases at V and 0 bases at J, with 16 bases between the two ends. CDR3 size: 16 residues. The germline V gene encodes CDR1 SGHAT and CDR2 FQDESV (reference sequence). CDR3 residues: CASSPPASKDQETQYF. CDR3 bases: TGTGCCAGCAGCCCCCCGGCCAGTAAAGACCAAGAGACCCAGTACTTC.

This chain connects TRBV20-1 to TRBJ1-2; D is ambiguous. Germline CDR1 reads DFQATT; CDR2 reads SNEGSKA (reference sequence). The CDR3 spans 11 residues. Trimming removed 7 bases from V and 2 bases from J, with 8 bases in between. The CDR3 spells CSVPGNYGYTF. CDR3 nucleotides: TGCAGTGTCCCAGGCAACTATGGCTACACCTTC.

This clonotype appeared a few times. This chain uses TRBV5-4 with TRBJ2-2; the match to TRBD1 covers 8 bases. The CDR3 is 13 amino acids. The V and J ends lost 3 bases and 8 bases, in that order; junction bases with no gene match: 3. Germline V lookup: CDR1 SGHNT, CDR2 YYREEE (reference sequence). Here the CDR3 reads CASSWDRWGELFF. The DNA for the CDR3 is TGTGCCAGCAGCTGGGACAGGTGGGGGGAGCTGTTTTTT.

This clonotype was seen only once. This chain uses TRBV12-3 or TRBV12-4 with TRBJ2-7; weak D call: TRBD1 (6 bases). V gave up 7 bases and J gave up 1 base, with 17 bases separating them. This CDR3 is built from 15 residues. This CDR3 reads CASNKQGPSSYEQYF. CDR3 DNA: TGTGCCAGCAATAAACAGGGCCCTTCTTCCTACGAGCAGTACTTC.

V and J are TRBV6-8 and TRBJ2-2; 11 bases line up with TRBD2. The germline CDR1 and CDR2 sequences are MNHGY and SAAAGT. This CDR3 has 16 amino acids. V was clipped by 0 bases and J by 9 bases; unmatched bases: 6. In DNA form, the CDR3 reads TGTGCCAGCAGTTACTCTAGCGGGGGGGCCTTAAGGGAGCTGTTTTTT. It is translated as CASSYSSGGALRELFF.

The rearrangement uses TRBV7-9 and TRBJ2-7; tentative D call: TRBD1 (6 bases). The CDR3 runs 14 residues. Germline V gene sequence: CDR1 SEHNR, CDR2 FQNEAQ (reference sequence). The V gene lost 7 bases and the J gene lost 2 bases, with 15 bases spanning the gap. In DNA, the CDR3 is TGTGCCAGCACTCAACAGGGACAACCCTACGAGCAGTACTTC. Protein sequence: CASTQQGQPYEQYF.

The chain recombines TRBV6-1 with TRBJ2-7; the D gene could be TRBD1 or TRBD2 (7 bases each). The CDR3 is made up of 15 amino acids. The germline V gene has CDR1 MNHNS and CDR2 SASEGT. V gave up 2 bases and J gave up 2 bases, with 13 bases separating them. The CDR3 bases are TGTGCCAGCAGTGAAAAGGGGGCGGGAGCCTACGAGCAGTACTTC. This gives the protein CASSEKGAGAYEQYF.

This clonotype appeared a single time. The chain recombines TRBV7-6 with TRBJ2-5; 7 positions agree with TRBD1. With 1 base clipped from V and 1 base from J, the junction kept 6 bases outside the gene matches. Germline lookup yields CDR1 SGHVS and CDR2 FNYEAQ. The CDR3 extends over 16 amino acids. The CDR3 DNA reads as TGTGCCAGCAGCTTAGGCTGGGGACAGACCCAAGAGACCCAGTACTTC. Protein sequence: CASSLGWGQTQETQYF.

The gene calls are TRBV7-4 and TRBJ1-5, with D unresolved. Per the germline V gene, CDR1 is SGHVT and CDR2 is SQSDAQ. The V end was cut by 3 bases, the J end by 6 bases, with 9 bases between. This CDR3 contains 13 residues. The CDR3, as DNA: TGTGCCAGCAGCTTTGGGTCGGGTCAGCCCCAGCATTTT. As protein: CASSFGSGQPQHF.

The rearrangement links TRBV20-1 to TRBJ2-3, with D hard to call. V was cut by 1 base and J by 3 bases, with 11 bases left in between. The CDR3 spans 14 residues. The germline CDR1 and CDR2 sequences are DFQATT and SNEGSKA (reference sequence). The CDR3 DNA reads TGCAGTGCTAGAGTCCCTGGGGTGACAGATACGCAGTATTTT. Its translation: CSARVPGVTDTQYF.

V is TRBV5-1 and J is TRBJ1-1; a possible D gene is TRBD1 (6 bases). Germline V gene data show CDR1 as SGHRS and CDR2 as YFSETQ. V was pared by 2 bases and J by 6 bases, with 11 bases between. The CDR3 has 13 residues. The CDR3 coding sequence is TGCGCCAGCAGCTTTGACAGGAATCCTGAAGCTTTCTTT. Translating it yields CASSFDRNPEAFF.